These T cell receptor beta chains were read from a single sample in a study of molecular identifiers for immune sequencing clone quantification. From the PCR reads, TCRdb called clonotypes with MiXCR, one entry per CDR3 protein. In the table there are approximately 40,000 distinct CDR3 sequences, less than 20% of which are singletons. Source material: naive CD8+ T cells from blood, with Jurkat cell RNA spiked in. The receptors were sampled from a human donor in good health. Some libraries in this study had Jurkat cell RNA spiked in. Both conserved end residues are trimmed from each CDR3.

V: TRBV7-9; J: TRBJ1-6; CDR3: ASSPVDSPLH
V: TRBV3-1; J: TRBJ2-7; CDR3: ASSLLVGYEQY
V: TRBV27; J: TRBJ2-1; CDR3: ASSPTGWSYNEQF
V: TRBV19; J: TRBJ2-6; CDR3: ASYSPGQGSGANVLT
V: TRBV7-9; J: TRBJ2-1; CDR3: ASSLAPGQF
V: TRBV4-3; J: TRBJ1-4; CDR3: ASSQGLREKLF
V: TRBV29-1; J: TRBJ2-4; CDR3: SVEDRSRGKAKNIQY
V: TRBV28; J: TRBJ2-1; CDR3: ASSPTSYNEQF
V: TRBV20-1; J: TRBJ2-1; CDR3: SARGGTSGRWYNEQF
V: TRBV20-1; J: TRBJ2-6; CDR3: SASGFAISGANVLT
V: TRBV3-1; J: TRBJ1-5; CDR3: ASSLIPGQEYQPQH
V: TRBV6-5; J: TRBJ2-7; CDR3: ASSYGQGWSGEQY
V: TRBV6-2/TRBV6-3; J: TRBJ2-7; CDR3: ASSYLRGTSGRIHEQY
V: TRBV28; J: TRBJ2-1; CDR3: ASSTRGEQF
V: TRBV6-2/TRBV6-3; J: TRBJ2-1; CDR3: ASSYSEGNSYNEQF
V: TRBV19; J: TRBJ1-5; CDR3: ASSIFKTGNQPQH
V: TRBV20-1; J: TRBJ2-3; CDR3: SATLPTDTQY
V: TRBV6-5; J: TRBJ2-7; CDR3: ASSSTGPSDEQY
V: TRBV19; J: TRBJ2-1; CDR3: ASSHLFESSYNEQF
V: TRBV7-6; J: TRBJ2-3; CDR3: ASSLGRSGTDTQY
V: TRBV9; J: TRBJ2-1; CDR3: ASSVFSGAGESQF
V: TRBV20-1; J: TRBJ2-7; CDR3: SASPPGEGYEQY
V: TRBV6-5; J: TRBJ2-5; CDR3: ASKPGTSEAQY
V: TRBV28; J: TRBJ2-7; CDR3: ASSFRLAGVEQY
V: TRBV4-3; J: TRBJ2-4; CDR3: ASSQDRTGPVGNIQY
V: TRBV5-1; J: TRBJ1-4; CDR3: ASSLAGGPQNEKLF
V: TRBV15; J: TRBJ1-2; CDR3: ATSMGQGIGYGYT
V: TRBV4-3; J: TRBJ2-3; CDR3: ASSQSSPDTQY
V: TRBV10-3; J: TRBJ2-5; CDR3: AISDPTGSQY